The rows below give T cell receptor beta chains drawn from one sample of a study of cytomegalovirus exposure and HLA in healthy donors. Sequencing was performed with immunoSEQ multiplex PCR; in TCRdb, only in-frame clones are kept and a portion is missing. Found here are 75,000 to 95,000 clones, 96% of them singletons; the top ten hold around 0.78%. Sequenced input: PBMCs. Source of these receptors: a young man in good health and CMV-seronegative. CDR3s include the opening cysteine and the closing phenylalanine or tryptophan. D genes are given only for firm matches. Where a row states a size, it is once, few, many or the class of an expanded clone; other rows omit it.

abundance	j_gene	d_gene	v_gene	CDR3aa	CDR3nt
.	TRBJ2-1	TRBD2	TRBV14	CASSRRTSGSTNEQFF	TGTGCCAGCAGCCGCAGGACTAGCGGGAGTACGAATGAGCAGTTCTTC
.	TRBJ2-5	.	TRBV11-3	CASSLALAIGETQYF	TGTGCCAGCAGCTTAGCACTAGCTATCGGGGAGACCCAGTACTTC
.	TRBJ1-2	.	TRBV5-4	CASTNPTGANYGYTF	TGTGCCAGCACCAATCCCACAGGTGCTAACTATGGCTACACCTTC
.	TRBJ1-3	.	TRBV7-2	CASSSYQGNTIYF	TGTGCCAGCAGCTCTTATCAGGGAAACACCATATATTTT
.	TRBJ1-4	TRBD1	TRBV7-2	CASSLRGQPNEKLFF	TGTGCCAGCAGCTTGAGGGGACAGCCGAATGAAAAACTGTTTTTT
.	TRBJ2-6	.	TRBV19	CATTGPGANVLTF	TGTGCCACCACAGGGCCTGGGGCCAACGTCCTGACTTTC
.	TRBJ1-5	.	TRBV30	CAWSAGGNNQPQHF	TGTGCCTGGAGTGCAGGAGGTAACAATCAGCCCCAGCATTTT
.	TRBJ2-7	.	TRBV7-9	CASSPSANPYEQYF	TGTGCCAGCAGCCCGTCAGCGAATCCCTACGAGCAGTACTTC
.	TRBJ2-7	.	TRBV19	CASSNSAGAYEQYF	TGTGCCAGTAGTAACAGTGCCGGGGCCTACGAGCAGTACTTC
.	TRBJ1-6	TRBD1	TRBV25-1	CASSETGSSPLHF	TGTGCCAGCAGTGAGACAGGGTCTTCACCCCTCCACTTT
.	TRBJ1-3	.	TRBV27	CASRQTPSGNTIYF	TGTGCCAGTCGACAGACGCCCTCTGGAAACACCATATATTTT
.	TRBJ1-2	TRBD1	TRBV28	CASSSGGWYGYTF	TGTGCCAGCAGTTCAGGGGGCTGGTATGGCTACACCTTC
once	TRBJ1-2	.	TRBV7-3	CASSPRRMTGGYTF	TGTGCCAGCAGCCCCAGGAGAATGACGGGAGGCTACACCTTC
.	TRBJ2-5	TRBD1	TRBV6-1	CASSPQGDKQETQYF	TGTGCCAGCAGTCCACAGGGGGACAAACAAGAGACCCAGTACTTC
.	TRBJ1-2	TRBD1	TRBV28	CASSLDTGASFYGYTF	TGTGCCAGCAGTTTAGACACAGGGGCCTCATTCTATGGCTACACCTTC
.	TRBJ2-3	TRBD2	TRBV5-1	CASSLPGLVSTDTQYF	TGCGCCAGCAGCTTACCGGGACTAGTATCCACAGATACGCAGTATTTT
.	TRBJ1-2	TRBD1	TRBV27	CASSMGQERNYGYTF	TGTGCCAGCAGTATGGGACAGGAACGAAACTATGGCTACACCTTC
.	TRBJ1-3	.	TRBV19	CATLQGNTIYF	TGTGCCACTCTACAGGGAAACACCATATATTTT
once	TRBJ2-3	.	TRBV5-6	CASSLVDTEGTDTQYF	TGTGCCAGCAGCTTGGTTGACACGGAGGGAACAGATACGCAGTATTTT
.	TRBJ1-1	.	TRBV10-3	CAISEGTRGTEAFF	TGTGCCATCAGTGAAGGAACACGGGGCACTGAAGCTTTCTTT
.	TRBJ1-3	.	TRBV28	CASSLRGSLSGNTIYF	TGTGCCAGCAGTTTAAGGGGGTCCCTCTCTGGAAACACCATATATTTT
.	TRBJ2-1	TRBD2	TRBV27	CASSFSGSGNEQFF	TGTGCCAGCAGTTTTAGCGGGAGTGGCAATGAGCAGTTCTTC
.	TRBJ2-7	TRBD2	TRBV9	CASSVSAGVLYEQYF	TGTGCCAGCAGCGTATCGGCGGGAGTGCTCTACGAGCAGTACTTC
.	TRBJ1-1	.	TRBV6-1	CASSPERNTEAFF	TGTGCCAGCAGTCCCGAGAGGAACACTGAAGCTTTCTTT
once	TRBJ2-2	.	TRBV5-1	CASSLGRDANTGELFF	TGCGCCAGCAGCTTGGGGCGGGACGCCAACACCGGGGAGCTGTTTTTT
.	TRBJ2-3	TRBD2	TRBV11-2	CASSFPSGRFTQYF	TGTGCCAGCAGCTTCCCTAGCGGGAGGTTTACGCAGTATTTT
.	TRBJ2-5	.	TRBV18	CASSRAGETQYF	TGTGCCAGCTCACGGGCGGGAGAGACCCAGTACTTC
.	TRBJ2-5	.	TRBV2	CASSQEETQYF	TGTGCCAGCAGTCAGGAAGAGACCCAGTACTTC
.	TRBJ1-5	.	TRBV10-1	CASKAGGNQPQHF	TGCGCCAGCAAGGCGGGAGGCAATCAGCCCCAGCATTTT
.	TRBJ1-5	.	TRBV6-5	CASSSLAQGHNQPQHF	TGTGCCAGCAGTTCGTTAGCACAGGGACACAATCAGCCCCAGCATTTT
.	TRBJ1-1	.	TRBV13	CASSLEGRGNTEAFF	TGTGCCAGCAGCTTAGAAGGGAGGGGGAACACTGAAGCTTTCTTT
.	TRBJ1-2	.	TRBV10-3	CAISDTRTGYGYTF	TGTGCCATCAGTGACACGCGCACCGGCTATGGCTACACCTTC
.	TRBJ2-2	.	TRBV7-9	CASSYGIGDTGELFF	TGTGCCAGCAGCTATGGCATCGGGGACACCGGGGAGCTGTTTTTT
.	TRBJ2-1	.	TRBV11-3	CASSLGAENNEQFF	TGTGCCAGCAGCTTAGGAGCGGAAAACAATGAGCAGTTCTTC
.	TRBJ2-4	TRBD2	TRBV5-1	CASSAGGQGIPYF	TGCGCCAGCAGTGCGGGGGGGCAGGGGATTCCGTACTTC
.	TRBJ2-5	TRBD2	TRBV30	CAWTSGRLFGTQYF	TGTGCCTGGACTAGCGGGAGATTGTTTGGGACCCAGTACTTC
.	TRBJ1-5	TRBD1	TRBV27	CASSGHRGGQPQHF	TGTGCCAGCAGTGGACACAGGGGCGGCCAGCCCCAGCATTTT
.	TRBJ2-1	.	TRBV27	CASSSGGTYNEQFF	TGTGCCAGCAGTAGCGGAGGGACCTACAATGAGCAGTTCTTC
.	TRBJ1-1	TRBD1	TRBV10-3	CAIRKSGTGGIEPEAFF	TGTGCCATCAGGAAATCCGGGACAGGGGGGATTGAGCCTGAAGCTTTCTTT
.	TRBJ1-1	TRBD1	TRBV5-6	CASSLAWDRVNTEAFF	TGTGCCAGCAGCTTGGCCTGGGACAGGGTGAACACTGAAGCTTTCTTT
.	TRBJ1-1	.	TRBV7-6	CASSLGHRNTEAFF	TGTGCCAGCAGCTTGGGACACAGGAACACTGAAGCTTTCTTT
.	TRBJ2-1	TRBD1	TRBV5-1	CASSLAGQGLHNEQFF	TGCGCCAGCAGCTTGGCAGGACAGGGCCTTCACAATGAGCAGTTCTTC
.	TRBJ1-2	TRBD1	TRBV10-3	CATLGTGDNGYTF	TGTGCCACCCTTGGGACAGGAGATAATGGCTACACCTTC
once	TRBJ2-7	.	TRBV7-7	CASSLGQGGYEQYF	TGTGCTAGCAGCTTGGGACAAGGTGGCTACGAGCAGTACTTC
.	TRBJ2-1	.	TRBV6-6	CASSYSKDRDFQFF	TGTGCCAGCAGTTACTCAAAGGACCGGGACTTTCAGTTCTTC
.	TRBJ2-7	.	TRBV6-5	CASSSSGSYEQYF	.
.	TRBJ1-5	.	TRBV19	CASSIQLYSNQPQHF	TGTGCCAGTAGTATACAGTTGTATAGCAATCAGCCCCAGCATTTT
.	TRBJ2-5	TRBD2	TRBV27	CASRGTSGSGETQYF	TGTGCCAGCAGAGGGACTAGCGGGAGTGGAGAGACCCAGTACTTC
.	TRBJ1-1	.	TRBV7-2	CASSSQGAEWDTEAFF	TGTGCCAGCAGTTCGCAAGGGGCCGAATGGGACACTGAAGCTTTCTTT
.	TRBJ2-7	TRBD1	TRBV6-5	CASSYGGTGSYEQYF	TGTGCCAGCAGTTACGGTGGGACAGGCTCCTACGAGCAGTACTTC
.	TRBJ2-3	.	TRBV6-5	CASSYSRADTQYF	TGTGCCAGCAGTTACTCCAGGGCAGATACGCAGTATTTT
.	TRBJ1-1	.	TRBV5-1	CASSGVGTPLGEAFF	TGCGCCAGCAGCGGGGTCGGGACTCCCCTCGGTGAAGCTTTCTTT
.	TRBJ2-7	TRBD1	TRBV29-1	CSVRTGQGSYEQYF	TGCAGCGTTCGAACGGGACAGGGCTCCTACGAGCAGTACTTC
.	TRBJ1-5	.	TRBV19	CASSTDTLIKSAQHF	TGTGCCAGTAGTACGGACACGCTAATCAAATCAGCCCAGCATTTT
.	TRBJ2-2	.	TRBV6-1	CAGSGNMGTIGELFF	TGTGCCGGTTCGGGAAACATGGGAACGATAGGGGAGCTGTTTTTT
.	TRBJ1-5	TRBD1	TRBV30	CAWETGGNQPQHF	TGTGCCTGGGAGACAGGGGGCAATCAGCCCCAGCATTTT
.	TRBJ2-5	TRBD1	TRBV7-9	CASSSGGGEGETQYF	TGTGCCAGCAGCTCAGGGGGCGGGGAAGGAGAGACCCAGTACTTC
.	TRBJ1-1	TRBD1	TRBV5-1	CASSPLGPGQVLPEAFF	TGCGCCAGCAGCCCCCTCGGGCCGGGACAGGTCCTCCCTGAAGCTTTCTTT
.	TRBJ1-2	.	TRBV29-1	CSADGRGYGYTF	TGCAGCGCCGACGGCAGGGGCTATGGCTACACCTTC